The subject of this entry is one TCR beta chain. Its antigen is unidentified. This entry is derived from a study of response to subunit inactivated influenza vaccine. Study-wide findings and caveats: The authors proposed limited new T cell recruitment per seasonal influenza vaccination.

Per the germline V gene, CDR1 is MNHEY and CDR2 is SMNVEV (reference sequence). This CDR3 is 15 amino acids long. The trim removed 2 bases at V and 3 bases at J, leaving 6 bases unmatched. TCRdb re-analysed the RT-PCR reads in MiXCR, keeping a single row per CDR3 protein. This sample has about 650,000 distinct CDR3 sequences, with 15% to 18% found just once. The chain carries TRBV27 and TRBJ2-7; TRBD2 matches 8 bases. The receptor comes from a man aged 45 to 65 who received an inactivated influenza vaccine. This specimen was PBMCs from blood, taken approximately 12 days after vaccination. The DNA of the CDR3 is TGTGCCAGCAGTTTAGAATTTGGGACTAGCTACGAGCAGTACTTC. It yields the protein CASSLEFGTSYEQYF.